The 5 T cell receptor beta chains listed next were all sequenced from one sample in a study of PD-1 blockade in classical Hodgkin lymphoma. Each patient's relapse followed autologous stem cell transplantation, and brentuximab vedotin exposure varied. The data were produced by immunoSEQ multiplex PCR, yet TCRdb's version contains in-frame clones alone and is incomplete. The sample lists tens of thousands of clones, around 90% occurring once. The sample consisted of peripheral blood mononuclear cells (PBMCs), taken at baseline. The receptors originated from a human donor with classical Hodgkin lymphoma.

The rearrangement links TRBV28 to TRBJ2-5; a possible D gene is TRBD2 (6 bases). The germline CDR1 and CDR2 sequences are MDHEN and SYDVKM. The CDR3 length is 14 residues. Trimming stripped 7 bases from V and 2 bases from J, with 14 bases between. The CDR3 region is CASTNWGLQETQYF. CDR3 coding DNA: TGTGCCAGCACCAATTGGGGACTTCAAGAGACCCAGTACTTC.

The chain links TRBV7-9 to TRBJ1-2; TRBD1 matches 8 bases. This CDR3 has 16 amino acids. V was pared by 1 base and J by 1 base, with 5 bases of the junction left unmatched. Per germline, CDR1 SEHNR and CDR2 FQNEAQ (reference sequence). The CDR3 here is CASSLGTGPLNYGYTF. The CDR3, as DNA: TGTGCCAGCAGCTTAGGGACAGGGCCCCTTAACTATGGCTACACCTTC.

In DNA form, the CDR3 reads TGTGCCAGCAGTTTACCAACTAGCGGCACAGATACGCAGTATTTT. Encoded protein: CASSLPTSGTDTQYF. V and J are TRBV28 and TRBJ2-3; 7 positions match TRBD2. V was pared by 2 bases and J by 1 base, with 3 bases of the junction left unmatched. The germline V gene has CDR1 MDHEN and CDR2 SYDVKM. The CDR3 is 15 amino acids.

The chain couples TRBV5-1 to TRBJ1-2, with 7 bases fitting TRBD1. With 0 bases clipped from V and 7 bases from J, the junction kept 6 bases outside the gene matches. The CDR3 has 14 residues. Germline CDR1 SGHRS, CDR2 YFSETQ. The CDR3 loop reads CASSLVQGVIGYTF. The CDR3 nucleotides read TGCGCCAGCAGCTTGGTTCAGGGGGTGATTGGCTACACCTTC.

The genes are TRBV27 and TRBJ2-7, with 7 positions matching TRBD1. V trimming: 6 bases; J trimming: 4 bases; junction bases outside the gene matches: 6. Germline lookup yields CDR1 MNHEY and CDR2 SMNVEV (reference sequence). This CDR3 has 13 amino acids. CDR3 residues: CASSRTGLYEQYF. CDR3 nucleotides: TGTGCCAGCAGCCGGACAGGCCTATACGAGCAGTACTTC.